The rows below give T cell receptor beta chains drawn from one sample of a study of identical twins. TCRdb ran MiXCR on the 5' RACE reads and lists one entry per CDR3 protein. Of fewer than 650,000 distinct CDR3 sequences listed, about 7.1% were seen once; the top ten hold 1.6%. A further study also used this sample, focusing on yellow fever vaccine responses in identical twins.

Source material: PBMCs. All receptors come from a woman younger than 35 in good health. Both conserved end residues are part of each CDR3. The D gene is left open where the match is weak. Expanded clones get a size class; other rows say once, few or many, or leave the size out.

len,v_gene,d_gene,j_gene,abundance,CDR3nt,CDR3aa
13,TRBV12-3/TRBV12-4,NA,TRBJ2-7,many,TGTGCCAGCAGTCTCAGGGAACCCTACGAGCAGTACTTC,CASSLREPYEQYF
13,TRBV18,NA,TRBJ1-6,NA,TGTGCCAGCTCAGGGAGTCGAGATTCACCCCTCCACTTT,CASSGSRDSPLHF
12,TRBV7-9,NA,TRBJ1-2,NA,TGTGCCAGCAGCTTAGACGGATGGGGCTACACCTTC,CASSLDGWGYTF
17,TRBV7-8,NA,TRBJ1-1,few,TGTGCCAGCAGCTTAGAATCAGGCCAATTCCATTACGCTGAAGCTTTCTTT,CASSLESGQFHYAEAFF
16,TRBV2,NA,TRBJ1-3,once,TGTGCCAGCAGCTTACAGGGCAGCCTCTCTGGAAACACCATATATTTT,CASSLQGSLSGNTIYF
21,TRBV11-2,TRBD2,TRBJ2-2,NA,TGTGCCAGCAGCCTCGAAGCTAGGTGGCTAGCGGGAGGTCCGGGAACCGGGGAGCTGTTTTTT,CASSLEARWLAGGPGTGELFF
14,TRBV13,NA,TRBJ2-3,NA,TGTGCCAGCAGCCAAGGACGGGTCACAGATACGCAGTATTTT,CASSQGRVTDTQYF
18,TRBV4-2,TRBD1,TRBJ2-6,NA,TGTGCCAGCAGCCAAGTTGGACAGGGGGCTTCTGGGGCCAACGTCCTGACTTTC,CASSQVGQGASGANVLTF
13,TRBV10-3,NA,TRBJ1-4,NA,TGTGCCATCCGGGGTGCAACTAATGAAAAACTGTTTTTT,CAIRGATNEKLFF
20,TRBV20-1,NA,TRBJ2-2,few,TGCAGTGCTAGGGAGAGCCTGCCGCGGGACTGGGACACGAACACCGGGGAGCTGTTTTTT,CSARESLPRDWDTNTGELFF
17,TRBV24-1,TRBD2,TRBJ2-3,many,TGTGCCACCAGTGATCCTATAGCGGGAGGAATCACAGATACGCAGTATTTT,CATSDPIAGGITDTQYF
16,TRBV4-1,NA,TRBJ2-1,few,TGCGCCAGCAGCCAAGACATGGGCAATTTCTACAATGAGCAGTTCTTC,CASSQDMGNFYNEQFF